A single sample gave rise to the 30 T cell receptor beta chains below, sequenced in a study of CD8 T cells in ankylosing spondylitis. TCRdb re-called the 5' RACE reads through MiXCR, storing one row per CDR3 protein. The table includes approximately 190,000 distinct CDR3 sequences, around 13% detected once. The sequenced material came from blood, either unsorted or a sorted T cell fraction (not recorded which). The origin of the receptors is a female donor with ankylosing spondylitis or in good health (not recorded which).

This clonotype was seen ten or more times. V usage is TRBV12-3 or TRBV12-4 and J usage is TRBJ1-1; weak D call: TRBD1 (6 bases). The CDR3 totals 12 residues. Trimming took 4 bases from V and 9 from J, leaving 12 bases between them. The CDR3 DNA follows: TGTGCCAGCAGTTCGAACCAGGGGAAAGCTTTCTTT. This codes for CASSSNQGKAFF.

The chain joins TRBV9 to TRBJ2-7; D uncertain. This CDR3 is built from 14 residues. The V gene's germline CDR1 is SGDLS and CDR2 YYNGEE. The germline V and J ends were trimmed by 0 bases and 9 bases, with 16 bases remaining between them. The CDR3 reads CASSVDPGTIAQYF. The CDR3 nucleotides are TGTGCCAGCAGCGTAGACCCGGGCACTATAGCGCAGTACTTC.

In this sample, this clonotype turned up many times. The chain joins TRBV9 to TRBJ2-1, with 11 nucleotides matching TRBD2. Germline lookup yields CDR1 SGDLS and CDR2 YYNGEE. The V and J ends lost 3 bases and 6 bases, in that order; junction bases with no gene match: 8. The CDR3 has 16 amino acids. This CDR3 reads CASSAGTSGLGNEQFF. The CDR3 DNA sequence: TGTGCCAGCAGCGCGGGGACTAGCGGATTAGGCAATGAGCAGTTCTTC.

The V gene is TRBV20-1, the J gene TRBJ2-1, with D maybe TRBD2 (6 bases). Germline CDR1 DFQATT, CDR2 SNEGSKA (reference sequence). This CDR3 is 13 amino acids long. The V gene lost 8 bases and the J gene lost 0 bases, with 11 bases spanning the gap. The CDR3 region is CSTATSSYNEQFF. The CDR3 DNA reads TGCAGTACTGCGACTAGCTCCTACAATGAGCAGTTCTTC.

The rearrangement joins TRBV9 to TRBJ2-1, with D possibly TRBD2 on 5 matching bases. V dropped 0 bases and J dropped 6 bases, with 13 bases sitting between them. The CDR3 spans 15 residues. Germline CDR1 and CDR2: SGDLS and YYNGEE. CDR3 region: CASSVVASNTNEQFF. CDR3 coding DNA: TGTGCCAGCAGCGTAGTAGCGTCCAATACCAATGAGCAGTTCTTC.

This clonotype was found many times. This chain uses TRBV5-1 with TRBJ1-4; no clear D gene. Trimming shortened V by 2 bases and J by 5 bases, and 10 bases separated the two germline ends. The germline V gene has CDR1 SGHRS and CDR2 YFSETQ. This CDR3 spans 14 amino acids. The CDR3 spells CASSFSGRNEKLFF. The CDR3 nucleotides read TGCGCCAGCAGCTTTTCAGGCAGGAATGAAAAACTGTTTTTT.

This clonotype was seen only a few times. The rearrangement uses TRBV7-2 and TRBJ2-4; 8 bases map to TRBD1. The CDR3 spans 13 residues. Germline V gene data show CDR1 as SGHTA and CDR2 as FQGNSA. Trimming at V came to 5 bases and at J to 9 bases, leaving 6 bases not matched to a gene. The CDR3 protein is CASSLGQEFIQYF. CDR3 in DNA: TGTGCCAGCAGCCTGGGACAGGAATTCATTCAGTACTTC.

This clonotype was recorded many times. The gene calls are TRBV7-6 and TRBJ1-1, with D perhaps TRBD1 (5 bases). In germline, CDR1 is SGHVS, CDR2 FNYEAQ. The CDR3 runs to 16 residues. Trimming removed 1 base from V and 4 bases from J, with 16 bases in between. CDR3 nucleotide sequence: TGTGCCAGCAGCTTAGATCCTATGGGGGTGGGCACTGAAGCTTTCTTT. The encoded protein is CASSLDPMGVGTEAFF. Combining the CDR3 with reference TRBV7-6 and TRBJ1-1 gives the whole variable domain GAGVSQSPRYKVTKRGQDVALRCDPISGHVSLYWYRQALGQGPEFLTYFNYEAQQDKSGLPNDRFSAERPEGSISTLTIQRTEQRDSAMYRCASSLDPMGVGTEAFFGQGTRLTVV.

This clonotype occurred many times. The V and J genes are TRBV10-3 and TRBJ2-1, with 8 positions matching TRBD2. CDR1 and CDR2 from the germline V gene are ENHRY and SYGVKD. This CDR3 contains 16 residues. V gave up 0 bases and J gave up 6 bases; unmatched junction bases: 7. This chain's CDR3 is CAISESSGSVSNEQFF. In DNA form, the CDR3 reads TGTGCCATCAGTGAGTCAAGCGGGAGTGTCTCCAATGAGCAGTTCTTC.

This clonotype was observed many times. The V and J genes are TRBV7-2 and TRBJ2-1, with D hard to call. The CDR3 covers 15 residues. V dropped 5 bases and J dropped 4 bases, with 15 bases sitting between them. Per germline, CDR1 SGHTA and CDR2 FQGNSA. CDR3 sequence reads: CASSHIGFGYNEQFF. The CDR3 DNA sequence: TGTGCCAGCAGCCACATAGGATTTGGTTACAATGAGCAGTTCTTC.

Many counts were recorded for this clonotype. CDR3 nucleotide sequence: TGTGCCAGCTCACAACTGGGGACGGATACCGGGGAGCTGTTTTTT. Residues: CASSQLGTDTGELFF. V and J are TRBV18 and TRBJ2-2, with D perhaps being TRBD1 or TRBD2 (5 bases each). Germline CDR1 and CDR2: KGHSH and LQKENI. Trimming took 4 bases from V and 5 from J, leaving 14 bases between them. The CDR3 sequence is 15 residues long. Full variable domain (rest looked up from reference TRBV18 and TRBJ2-2): NAGVMQNPRHLVRRRGQEARLRCSPMKGHSHVYWYRQLPEEGLKFMVYLQKENIIDESGMPKERFSAEFPKEGPSILRIQQVVRGDSAAYFCASSQLGTDTGELFFGEGSRLTVL.

V gene TRBV7-8 combines with J gene TRBJ1-4; 10 positions agree with TRBD1. The V segment lost 4 bases and the J segment 5 bases; nucleotides outside the gene matches: 4. The length of the CDR3 is 15 residues. Germline values: CDR1 SGHVS, CDR2 FQNEAQ. For the CDR3, the DNA is TGTGCCAGCAGCTCTAAGACAGGGGGCAATGAAAAACTGTTTTTT. Protein product: CASSSKTGGNEKLFF.

This clonotype was seen ten or more times. The chain is built from TRBV6-1 and TRBJ1-4; 11 bases are shared with TRBD1. Germline loops: CDR1 MNHNS, CDR2 SASEGT. This CDR3 spans 14 amino acids. Losses at the gene ends were 6 bases for V and 7 bases for J; bases not matched to a gene: 4. CDR3 DNA sequence: TGTGCCAGCAGGGACAGGGGGCAAGGTGAAAAACTGTTTTTT. It specifies CASRDRGQGEKLFF.

In its sample, this clonotype was seen many times. The chain recombines TRBV6-2 or TRBV6-3 with TRBJ2-2, with TRBD2 as a possible D gene (6 bases). The V gene's germline CDR1 is MNHEY and CDR2 SVGEGT. Trimming pared 2 bases from V and 6 bases from J, leaving 10 bases between. CDR3 length: 14 amino acids. Written as DNA, the CDR3 is TGTGCCAGCAGTTACCTGGAGGGATCCGGGGAGCTGTTTTTT. Amino acids: CASSYLEGSGELFF.

This clonotype was seen more than once but under ten times. The CDR3 sequence is CASSFQRRDSPLHF. CDR3 nucleotide sequence: TGTGCCAGTAGCTTCCAAAGACGGGATTCACCCCTCCACTTT. This chain connects TRBV19 to TRBJ1-6, with D hard to call. V was clipped by 6 bases and J by 8 bases, with 14 bases between them. Germline CDR1 is LNHDA and CDR2 is SQIVND (reference sequence). CDR3 size: 14 residues. The whole variable domain, filled in from reference TRBV19 and TRBJ1-6, reads DGGITQSPKYLFRKEGQNVTLSCEQNLNHDAMYWYRQDPGQGLRLIYYSQIVNDFQKGDIAEGYSVSREKKESFPLTVTSAQKNPTAFYLCASSFQRRDSPLHFGNGTRLTVT.

This clonotype was seen at least ten times. The rearrangement joins TRBV29-1 to TRBJ1-1; 8 bases are shared with TRBD1. With 7 bases clipped from V and 0 bases from J, the junction kept 4 bases outside the gene matches. Germline V gene sequence: CDR1 SQVTM, CDR2 ANQGSEA. The length of the CDR3 is 13 residues. CDR3 residues: CSANRGMNTEAFF. CDR3 in DNA: TGCAGCGCGAACAGGGGGATGAACACTGAAGCTTTCTTT.

A remark on this clonotype: This may be a read error, as it is one base from a much larger clone. V and J are TRBV3-1 and TRBJ1-2; 11 bases map to TRBD1. Germline V gene data show CDR1 as LGHDT and CDR2 as YNNKEL (reference sequence). The CDR3 is 14 amino acids. V gave up 5 bases and J gave up 9 bases; unmatched junction bases: 8. The CDR3 coding sequence is TGTGCCAGCAGCAAACCTGGACAGGGGGCCAGCTACACCTTC. Translated: CASSKPGQGASYTF.

The chain has TRBV5-1 and TRBJ2-7; D may correspond to TRBD1 or TRBD2 (5 bases each). Germline V gives CDR1 SGHRS, CDR2 YFSETQ. Between the trimmed V and J ends, which lost 1 base and 9 bases, there was a span of 20 bases. The CDR3 has 15 residues. The CDR3 coding sequence is TGCGCCAGCAGCTTGTTGGTAGCGAGGGGTGAGGTGCAGTACTTC. Its protein product is CASSLLVARGEVQYF.

The chain uses TRBV20-1 and TRBJ1-5; D might be TRBD1 (5 bases). The length of the CDR3 is 14 residues. Germline lookup yields CDR1 DFQATT and CDR2 SNEGSKA (reference sequence). Trimming shortened V by 6 bases and J by 4 bases, and 16 bases separated the two germline ends. DNA of the CDR3: TGCAGTGCCCGAATGCAGGGTGGAAATCAGCCCCAGCATTTT. Protein: CSARMQGGNQPQHF.

This clonotype was observed at least ten times. The chain recombines TRBV20-1 with TRBJ2-7; D not resolved. Germline V CDR1 and CDR2: DFQATT, SNEGSKA (reference sequence). The length of the CDR3 is 12 residues. The germline V and J ends were trimmed by 4 bases and 0 bases, with 7 bases remaining between them. The CDR3 nucleotides read TGCAGTGCTATCGGCAACTCCTACGAGCAGTACTTC. This encodes CSAIGNSYEQYF.

This clonotype was picked up many times. The V and J genes are TRBV20-1 and TRBJ2-1; 7 nucleotides line up with TRBD1. The junction had 12 bases not matched to a gene; V was cut back by 6 bases and J by 1 base. The CDR3 totals 16 residues. Per germline, CDR1 DFQATT and CDR2 SNEGSKA (reference sequence). Here the CDR3 reads CSADEFGDRSYNEQFF. The CDR3 DNA reads as TGCAGTGCCGATGAATTTGGGGACAGATCCTACAATGAGCAGTTCTTC.

This clonotype was seen ten or more times. The V call is TRBV27, the J call TRBJ2-7; no reliable D call. Germline CDR1 MNHEY, CDR2 SMNVEV (reference sequence). The CDR3 covers 14 residues. V was pared by 5 bases and J by 5 bases, with 16 bases between. The DNA of the CDR3 is TGTGCCAGCAGTCCCCCCTGGGATTTCAACGAGCAGTACTTC. It codes for CASSPPWDFNEQYF.

The table lists this clonotype with a few counts. The chain couples TRBV20-1 to TRBJ2-5, with TRBD2 as a possible D gene (7 bases). CDR1 is DFQATT and CDR2 is SNEGSKA in the germline V gene (reference sequence). The ends were cut back, 5 bases at V and 2 bases at J, with 21 bases in the middle. The length of the CDR3 is 16 residues. CDR3 nucleotide sequence: TGCAGTGCTCCCCGAGGGGGGAGGGGGAAACAAGAGACCCAGTACTTC. This sequence encodes CSAPRGGRGKQETQYF.

Of note for this clonotype: A much larger clonotype is one base distant, so this may be a read error. The chain uses TRBV7-9 and TRBJ2-4; D is possibly TRBD1 (5 bases). Germline values: CDR1 SEHNR, CDR2 FQNEAQ (reference sequence). The CDR3 consists of 15 residues. CDR3 protein: CASSPVDTSKNILYF. For the CDR3, the DNA is TGTGCCAGCAGCCCGGTGGACACATCCAAAAACATTCTGTACTTC. Based on the CDR3 plus reference TRBV7-9 and TRBJ2-4, the full variable domain is DTGVSQNPRHKITKRGQNVTFRCDPISEHNRLYWYRQTLGQGPEFLTYFQNEAQLEKSRLLSDRFSAERPKGSFSTLEIQRTEQGDSAMYLCASSPVDTSKNILYFGAGTRLSVL.

V and J are TRBV20-1 and TRBJ2-1; 7 bases line up with TRBD2. Unmatched junction bases numbered 9, after V lost 0 bases and J lost 4 bases. In germline, CDR1 is DFQATT, CDR2 SNEGSKA (reference sequence). The CDR3 sequence is 16 residues long. The CDR3 DNA reads TGCAGTGCTAGAGATCCGAGGTCTAGCGGTTACAATGAGCAGTTCTTC. It yields the protein CSARDPRSSGYNEQFF.

This clonotype was seen more than once but under ten times. The chain combines TRBV5-1 with TRBJ2-1; D uncertain. From germline, CDR1 is SGHRS and CDR2 YFSETQ. V was trimmed by 1 base and J by 5 bases, leaving 7 bases between them. The CDR3 is 13 amino acids. The CDR3 protein is CASSLFQDNEQFF. DNA for the CDR3: TGCGCCAGCAGCTTGTTTCAAGACAATGAGCAGTTCTTC.

In this sample, this clonotype turned up a few times. The chain couples TRBV6-2 or TRBV6-3 to TRBJ2-2, with a weak D call TRBD2 (6 bases). V lost 2 bases, J lost 0 bases, and 19 bases lay in between. Germline CDR1 reads MNHEY; CDR2 reads SVGEGT. This CDR3 spans 19 amino acids. The CDR3 loop is CASSYVDYQAQSNTGELFF. The CDR3 DNA follows: TGTGCCAGCAGTTACGTGGACTACCAAGCCCAGTCGAACACCGGGGAGCTGTTTTTT.

Many counts were recorded for this clonotype. The V gene is TRBV20-1, the J gene TRBJ2-2; the match to TRBD2 covers 7 bases. The CDR3 is 15 residues long. Germline V CDR1 and CDR2: DFQATT, SNEGSKA (reference sequence). J gave up 6 bases and V 3 bases, and 10 bases lay outside the gene matches. CDR3 protein: CSARGLGTTSGELFF. The CDR3 DNA reads TGCAGTGCTAGGGGACTCGGGACTACATCCGGGGAGCTGTTTTTT.

The chain combines TRBV30 with TRBJ2-1; D is ambiguous. Germline CDR1 and CDR2: GTSNPN and SVGIG (reference sequence). This CDR3 contains 11 residues. V shed 2 bases and J shed 10 bases, with 9 bases lying between them. CDR3 protein: CAWSTLREQFF. As DNA, the CDR3 is TGTGCCTGGAGTACCTTACGCGAGCAGTTCTTC.

This clonotype was detected only a few times. J is TRBJ2-7 and V is TRBV7-9; D may correspond to TRBD1 or TRBD2 (5 bases each). V was clipped by 0 bases and J by 5 bases, with 8 bases between them. Germline CDR1 SEHNR, CDR2 FQNEAQ (reference sequence). The CDR3 consists of 13 residues. Written as DNA, the CDR3 is TGTGCCAGCAGCTTAGCCAGGGACCACGAGCAGTACTTC. Translated, it gives CASSLARDHEQYF.